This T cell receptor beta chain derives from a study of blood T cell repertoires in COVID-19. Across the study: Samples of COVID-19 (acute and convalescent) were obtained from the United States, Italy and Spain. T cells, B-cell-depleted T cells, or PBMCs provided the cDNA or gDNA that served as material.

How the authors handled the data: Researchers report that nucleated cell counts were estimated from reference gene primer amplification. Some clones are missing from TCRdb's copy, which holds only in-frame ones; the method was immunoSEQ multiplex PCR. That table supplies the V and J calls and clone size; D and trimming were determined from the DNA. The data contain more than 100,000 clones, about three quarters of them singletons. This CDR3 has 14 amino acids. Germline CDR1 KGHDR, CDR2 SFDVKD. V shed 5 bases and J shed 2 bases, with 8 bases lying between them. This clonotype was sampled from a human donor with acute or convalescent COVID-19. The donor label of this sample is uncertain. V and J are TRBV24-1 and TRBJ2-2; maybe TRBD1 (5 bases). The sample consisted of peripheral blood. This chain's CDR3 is CATSGQINTGELFF. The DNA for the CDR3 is TGTGCCACCAGTGGACAGATCAACACCGGGGAGCTGTTTTTT.